This T cell receptor beta chain comes out of a study of shared clonotypes between healthy human individuals. Whole-study context: CD4 naive and CD4 memory each took three plates per donor, while CD8 naive took two and CD8 memory one.

Findings and caveats of the study: Sampling used blood alone; tissue repertoires probably differ. Shared clonotypes across all four donors exceeded non-shared ones in generation probability.

This clone was seen only once. Its antigen remains unidentified. The assay was run at deep level. Measured with immunoSEQ multiplex PCR; TCRdb has only the in-frame clones, and not every one. The top ten clones hold 0.36% of a sample with 2 million to 3 million clones, over 85% of them seen once. V lost 8 bases, J lost 4 bases, and 8 bases stayed unmatched. CDR1 is MDHEN, CDR2 SYDVKM, per germline. The CDR3 extends over 14 amino acids. This chain links TRBV28 with TRBJ2-7, with TRBD1 identical over 10 bases. This clonotype was sampled from a man aged 18 to 35 in good health. Some clones in this sample may be carry-over from other donors' samples. The sequencing input was naive CD4+ T cells from PBMCs. Subset denoted: CD45RA+ positively selected. Written as DNA, the CDR3 is TGTGCCAGCCATCCGACAGGGGGCGCGTACGAGCAGTACTTC. Its protein product is CASHPTGGAYEQYF.